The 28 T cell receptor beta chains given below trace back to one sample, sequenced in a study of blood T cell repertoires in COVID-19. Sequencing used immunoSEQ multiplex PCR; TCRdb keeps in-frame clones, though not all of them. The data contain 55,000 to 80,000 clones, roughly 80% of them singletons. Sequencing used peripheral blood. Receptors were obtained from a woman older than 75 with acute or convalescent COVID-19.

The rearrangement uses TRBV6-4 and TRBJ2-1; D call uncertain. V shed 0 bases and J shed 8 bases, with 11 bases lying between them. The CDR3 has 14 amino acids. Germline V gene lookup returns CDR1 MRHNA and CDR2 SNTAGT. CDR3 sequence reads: CASSDSFGVDEQFF. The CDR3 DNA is TGTGCCAGCAGTGACTCGTTTGGAGTCGATGAGCAGTTCTTC.

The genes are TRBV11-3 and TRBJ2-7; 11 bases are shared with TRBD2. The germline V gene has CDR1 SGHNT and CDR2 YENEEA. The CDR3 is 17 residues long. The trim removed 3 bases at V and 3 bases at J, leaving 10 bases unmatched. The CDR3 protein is CASSFGTGTSGVYEQYF. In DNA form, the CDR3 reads TGTGCCAGCAGCTTCGGGACCGGGACTAGCGGCGTCTACGAGCAGTACTTC.

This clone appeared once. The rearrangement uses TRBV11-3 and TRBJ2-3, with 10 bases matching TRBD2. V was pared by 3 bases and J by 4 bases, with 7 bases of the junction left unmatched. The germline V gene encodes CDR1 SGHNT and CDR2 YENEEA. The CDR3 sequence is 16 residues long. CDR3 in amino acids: CASSLASSGSPDTQYF. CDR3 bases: TGTGCCAGCAGCTTGGCATCTAGCGGGAGTCCAGATACGCAGTATTTT. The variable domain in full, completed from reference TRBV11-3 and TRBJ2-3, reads EAGVVQSPRYKIIEKKQPVAFWCNPISGHNTLYWYLQNLGQGPELLIRYENEEAVDDSQLPKDRFSAERLKGVDSTLKIQPAELGDSAVYLCASSLASSGSPDTQYFGPGTRLTVL.

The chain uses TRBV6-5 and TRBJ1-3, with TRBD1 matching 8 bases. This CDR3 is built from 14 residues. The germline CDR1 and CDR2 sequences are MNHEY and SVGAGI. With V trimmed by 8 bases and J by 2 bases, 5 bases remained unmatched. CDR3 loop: CASGRTGPGNTIYF. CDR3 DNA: TGTGCCAGCGGGAGGACAGGGCCTGGAAACACCATATATTTT.

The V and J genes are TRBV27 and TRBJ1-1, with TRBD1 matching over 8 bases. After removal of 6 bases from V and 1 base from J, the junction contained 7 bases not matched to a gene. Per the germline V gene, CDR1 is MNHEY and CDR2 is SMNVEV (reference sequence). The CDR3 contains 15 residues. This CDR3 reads CASRGRQGRNTEAFF. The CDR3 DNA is TGTGCCAGCAGGGGAAGACAGGGGCGGAACACTGAAGCTTTCTTT.

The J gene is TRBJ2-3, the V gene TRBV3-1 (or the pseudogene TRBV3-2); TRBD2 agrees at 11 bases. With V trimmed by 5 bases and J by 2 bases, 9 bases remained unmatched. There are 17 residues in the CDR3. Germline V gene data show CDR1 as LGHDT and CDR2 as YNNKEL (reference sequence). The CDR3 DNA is TGTGCCAGCAGCGACGTAGCGGGGGGGCTGATCACAGATACGCAGTATTTT. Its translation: CASSDVAGGLITDTQYF.

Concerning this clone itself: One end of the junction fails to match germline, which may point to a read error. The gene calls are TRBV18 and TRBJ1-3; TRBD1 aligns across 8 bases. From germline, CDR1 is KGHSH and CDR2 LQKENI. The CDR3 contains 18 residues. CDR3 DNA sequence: TGTGCCAGTTCACCAATTGTTCGGCAGGGGGCTTCTGGAAACACCATATATTTT. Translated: CASSPIVRQGASGNTIYF.

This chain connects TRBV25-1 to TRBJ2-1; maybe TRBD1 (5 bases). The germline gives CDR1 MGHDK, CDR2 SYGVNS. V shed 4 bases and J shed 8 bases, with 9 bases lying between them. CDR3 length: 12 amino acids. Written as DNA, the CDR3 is TGTGCCAGCAGTGTAGTAGGGGATGAGCAGTTCTTC. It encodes CASSVVGDEQFF.

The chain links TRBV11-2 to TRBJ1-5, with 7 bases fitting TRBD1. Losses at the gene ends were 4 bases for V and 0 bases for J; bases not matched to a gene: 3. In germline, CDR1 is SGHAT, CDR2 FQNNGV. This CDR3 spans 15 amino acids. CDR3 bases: TGTGCCAGCAGCTCGCAGGGGGGTAGCAATCAGCCCCAGCATTTT. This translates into CASSSQGGSNQPQHF.

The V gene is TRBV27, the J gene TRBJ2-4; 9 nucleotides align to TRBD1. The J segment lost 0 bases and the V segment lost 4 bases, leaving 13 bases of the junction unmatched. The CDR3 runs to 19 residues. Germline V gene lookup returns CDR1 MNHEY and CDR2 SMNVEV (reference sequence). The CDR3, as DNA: TGTGCCAGCAGTTCCACCGGGACAGGGACCTTGCTAGCCAAAAACATTCAGTACTTC. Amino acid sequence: CASSSTGTGTLLAKNIQYF.

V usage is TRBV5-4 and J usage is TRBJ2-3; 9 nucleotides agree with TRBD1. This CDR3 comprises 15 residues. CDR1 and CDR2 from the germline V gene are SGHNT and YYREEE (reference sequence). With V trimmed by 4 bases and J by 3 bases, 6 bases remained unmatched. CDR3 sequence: CASSPGTGRTDTQYF. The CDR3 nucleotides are TGTGCCAGCAGCCCCGGGACAGGGCGAACAGATACGCAGTATTTT.

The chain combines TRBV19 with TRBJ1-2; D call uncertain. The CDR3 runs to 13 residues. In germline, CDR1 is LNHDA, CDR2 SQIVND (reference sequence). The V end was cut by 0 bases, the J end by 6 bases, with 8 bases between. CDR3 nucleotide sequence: TGTGCCAGTAGTATAGAGAGGGTACATGGCTACACCTTC. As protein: CASSIERVHGYTF.

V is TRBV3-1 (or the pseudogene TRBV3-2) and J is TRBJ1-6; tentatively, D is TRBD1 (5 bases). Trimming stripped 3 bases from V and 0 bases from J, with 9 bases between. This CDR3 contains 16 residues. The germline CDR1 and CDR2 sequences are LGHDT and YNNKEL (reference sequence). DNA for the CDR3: TGTGCCAGCAGCCACCCAGGGATCTCCTATAATTCACCCCTCCACTTT. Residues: CASSHPGISYNSPLHF.

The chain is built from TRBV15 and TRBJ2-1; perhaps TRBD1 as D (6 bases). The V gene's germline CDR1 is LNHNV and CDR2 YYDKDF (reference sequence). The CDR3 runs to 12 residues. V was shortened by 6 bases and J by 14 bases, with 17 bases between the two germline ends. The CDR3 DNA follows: TGTGCCACCAGAAGCGACTCAGGGGTGGAGTTCTTC. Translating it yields CATRSDSGVEFF.

DNA for the CDR3: TGCGCCAGCAGTGTGGGGACTAGCGGGGGGTCTCAAGAGACCCAGTACTTC. Translation gives CASSVGTSGGSQETQYF. The rearrangement joins TRBV10-2 to TRBJ2-5; 15 nucleotides align to TRBD2. CDR3 size: 17 residues. Trimming took 4 bases from V and 2 from J; bases not matched to a gene: 5. In germline, CDR1 is WSHSY, CDR2 SAAADI.

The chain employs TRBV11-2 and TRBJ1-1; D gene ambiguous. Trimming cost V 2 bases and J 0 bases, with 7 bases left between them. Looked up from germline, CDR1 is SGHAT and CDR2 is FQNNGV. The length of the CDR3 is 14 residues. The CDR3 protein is CASSLMEVNTEAFF. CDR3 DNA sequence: TGTGCCAGCAGCTTAATGGAGGTGAACACTGAAGCTTTCTTT.

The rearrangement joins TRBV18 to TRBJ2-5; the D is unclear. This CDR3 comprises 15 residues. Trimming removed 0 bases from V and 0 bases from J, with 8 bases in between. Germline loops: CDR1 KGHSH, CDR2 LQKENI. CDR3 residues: CASSPPAVYQETQYF. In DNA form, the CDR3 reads TGTGCCAGCTCACCACCGGCAGTGTACCAAGAGACCCAGTACTTC. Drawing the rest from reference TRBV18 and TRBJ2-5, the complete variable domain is NAGVMQNPRHLVRRRGQEARLRCSPMKGHSHVYWYRQLPEEGLKFMVYLQKENIIDESGMPKERFSAEFPKEGPSILRIQQVVRGDSAAYFCASSPPAVYQETQYFGPGTRLLVL.

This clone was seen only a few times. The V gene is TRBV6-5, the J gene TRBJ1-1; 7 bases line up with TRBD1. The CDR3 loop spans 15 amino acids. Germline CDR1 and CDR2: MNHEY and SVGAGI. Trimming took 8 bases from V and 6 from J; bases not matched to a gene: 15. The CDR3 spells CASLYRQGELAEAFF. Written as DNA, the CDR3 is TGTGCCAGCTTGTACAGACAGGGAGAATTGGCTGAAGCTTTCTTT.

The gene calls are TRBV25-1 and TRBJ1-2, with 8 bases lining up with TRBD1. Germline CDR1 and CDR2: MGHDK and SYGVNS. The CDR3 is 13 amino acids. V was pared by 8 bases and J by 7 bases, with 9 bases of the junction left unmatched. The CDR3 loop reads CASLPGQDAGYTF. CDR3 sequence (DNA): TGTGCCAGCTTACCGGGACAGGATGCTGGCTACACCTTC.

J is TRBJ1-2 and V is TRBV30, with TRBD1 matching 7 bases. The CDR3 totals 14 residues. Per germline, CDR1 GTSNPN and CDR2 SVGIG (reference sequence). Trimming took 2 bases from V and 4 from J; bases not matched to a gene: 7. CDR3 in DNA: TGTGCCTGGAGTCCCACAGGGACAGCCTATGGCTACACCTTC. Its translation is CAWSPTGTAYGYTF.

CDR3 nucleotides: TGTGCCAGCAGCTTGCAGAGCGGGGCGGGGGAGACCCAGTACTTC. This encodes CASSLQSGAGETQYF. The chain carries TRBV7-3 and TRBJ2-5; 7 nucleotides align to TRBD2. CDR3 length: 15 residues. Germline CDR1 SGHTA, CDR2 FQGTGA. Trimming took 3 bases from V and 5 from J; bases not matched to a gene: 9. Looking up the rest from reference TRBV7-3 and TRBJ2-5 gives the full variable domain: GAGVSQTPSNKVTEKGKYVELRCDPISGHTALYWYRQSLGQGPEFLIYFQGTGAADDSGLPNDRFFAVRPEGSVSTLKIQRTERGDSAVYLCASSLQSGAGETQYFGPGTRLLVL.

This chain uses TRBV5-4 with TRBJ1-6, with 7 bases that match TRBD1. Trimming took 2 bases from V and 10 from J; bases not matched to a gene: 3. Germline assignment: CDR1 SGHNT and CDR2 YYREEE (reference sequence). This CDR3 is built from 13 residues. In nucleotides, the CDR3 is TGTGCCAGCAGCTTTCAACAGGGGTCACCCCTCCACTTT. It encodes CASSFQQGSPLHF.

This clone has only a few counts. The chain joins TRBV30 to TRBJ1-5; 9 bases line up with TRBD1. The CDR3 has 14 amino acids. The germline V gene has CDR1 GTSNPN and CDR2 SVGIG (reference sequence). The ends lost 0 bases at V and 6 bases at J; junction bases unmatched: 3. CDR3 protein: CAWSVGTGFQPQHF. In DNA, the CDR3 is TGTGCCTGGAGTGTAGGGACAGGGTTTCAGCCCCAGCATTTT.

CDR3 DNA: TGCGCCAGCAGCATGGGAACAGTTTTCTCTGGAAACACCATATATTTT. Translation: CASSMGTVFSGNTIYF. The rearrangement joins TRBV5-1 to TRBJ1-3; D gene uncertain. The CDR3 has 16 amino acids. Per germline, CDR1 SGHRS and CDR2 YFSETQ. Trimming cost V 4 bases and J 0 bases, with 14 bases left between them.

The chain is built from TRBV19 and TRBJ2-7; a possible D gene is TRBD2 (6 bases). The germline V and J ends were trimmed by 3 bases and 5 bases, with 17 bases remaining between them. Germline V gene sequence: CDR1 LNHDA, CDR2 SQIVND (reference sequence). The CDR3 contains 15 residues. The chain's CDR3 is CASSIKREQLNEQYF. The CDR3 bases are TGTGCCAGTAGTATCAAACGGGAGCAGCTCAACGAGCAGTACTTC.

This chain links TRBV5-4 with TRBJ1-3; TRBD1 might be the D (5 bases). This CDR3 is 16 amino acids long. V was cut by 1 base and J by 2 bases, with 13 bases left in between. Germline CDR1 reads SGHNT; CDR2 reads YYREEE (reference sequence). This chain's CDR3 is CASSLQFQGTGNTIYF. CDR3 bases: TGTGCCAGCAGCTTGCAGTTCCAGGGAACTGGAAACACCATATATTTT.

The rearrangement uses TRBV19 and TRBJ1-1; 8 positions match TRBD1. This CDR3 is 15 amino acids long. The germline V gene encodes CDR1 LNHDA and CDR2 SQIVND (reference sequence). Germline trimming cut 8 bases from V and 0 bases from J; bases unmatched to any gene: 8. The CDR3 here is CASGQGFFLNTEAFF. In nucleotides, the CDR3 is TGTGCCAGTGGACAGGGTTTCTTTCTGAACACTGAAGCTTTCTTT.

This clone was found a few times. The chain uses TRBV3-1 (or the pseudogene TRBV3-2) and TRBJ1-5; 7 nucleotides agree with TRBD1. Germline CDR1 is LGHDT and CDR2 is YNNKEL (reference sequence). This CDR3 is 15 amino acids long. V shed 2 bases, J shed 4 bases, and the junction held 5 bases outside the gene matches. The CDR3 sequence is CASSQSVQGNQPQHF. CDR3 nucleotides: TGTGCCAGCAGCCAATCGGTACAGGGGAATCAGCCCCAGCATTTT.